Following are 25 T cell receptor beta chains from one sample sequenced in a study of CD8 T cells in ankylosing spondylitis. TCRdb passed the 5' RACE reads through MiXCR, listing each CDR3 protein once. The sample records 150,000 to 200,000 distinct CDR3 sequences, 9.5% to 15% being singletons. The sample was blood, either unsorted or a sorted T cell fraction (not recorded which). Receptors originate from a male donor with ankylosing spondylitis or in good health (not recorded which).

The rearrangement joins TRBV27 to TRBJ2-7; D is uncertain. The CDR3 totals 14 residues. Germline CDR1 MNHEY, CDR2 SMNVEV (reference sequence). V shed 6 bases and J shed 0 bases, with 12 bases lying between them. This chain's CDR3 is CASSRIQDSYEQYF. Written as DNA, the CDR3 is TGTGCCAGCAGCCGTATCCAGGACTCCTACGAGCAGTACTTC.

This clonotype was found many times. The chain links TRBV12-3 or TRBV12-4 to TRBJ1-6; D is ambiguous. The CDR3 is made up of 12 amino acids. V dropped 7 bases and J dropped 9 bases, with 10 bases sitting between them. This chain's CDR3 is CASTYKGSPLHF. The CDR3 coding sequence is TGTGCCAGCACTTACAAAGGTTCACCCCTCCACTTT.

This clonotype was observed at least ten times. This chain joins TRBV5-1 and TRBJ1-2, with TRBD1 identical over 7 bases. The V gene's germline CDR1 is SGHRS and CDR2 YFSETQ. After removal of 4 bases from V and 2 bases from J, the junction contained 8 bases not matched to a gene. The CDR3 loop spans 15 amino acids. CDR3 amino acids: CASSPETGTNYGYTF. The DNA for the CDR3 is TGCGCCAGCAGCCCAGAGACAGGGACGAACTATGGCTACACCTTC.

This chain's CDR3 is CASSAGPYSYEQYF. CDR3 DNA sequence: TGTGCCAGCAGCGCGGGACCTTACTCCTACGAGCAGTACTTC. V gene TRBV7-2 combines with J gene TRBJ2-7; possible D gene TRBD2, 6 bases. The CDR3 is 14 residues long. From germline, CDR1 is SGHTA and CDR2 FQGNSA. V shed 5 bases and J shed 0 bases, with 11 bases lying between them. The full variable domain, with the rest looked up from reference TRBV7-2 and TRBJ2-7, is GAGVSQSPSNKVTEKGKDVELRCDPISGHTALYWYRQSLGQGLEFLIYFQGNSAPDKSGLPSDRFSAERTGGSVSTLTIQRTQQEDSAVYLCASSAGPYSYEQYFGPGTRLTVT.

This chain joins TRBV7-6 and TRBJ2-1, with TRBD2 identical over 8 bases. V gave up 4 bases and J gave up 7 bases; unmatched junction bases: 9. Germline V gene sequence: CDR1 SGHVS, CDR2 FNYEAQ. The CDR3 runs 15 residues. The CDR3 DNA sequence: TGTGCCAGCAGCTATCGAGCGGGAGTAGGGAATGAGCAGTTCTTC. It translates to CASSYRAGVGNEQFF.

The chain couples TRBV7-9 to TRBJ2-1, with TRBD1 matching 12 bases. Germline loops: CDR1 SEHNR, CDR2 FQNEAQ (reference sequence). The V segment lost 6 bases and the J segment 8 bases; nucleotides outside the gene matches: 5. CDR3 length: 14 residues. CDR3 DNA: TGTGCCAGCAGGGGGACAGGGGGCTGGGATGAGCAGTTCTTC. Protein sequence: CASRGTGGWDEQFF.

Here the CDR3 reads CASSQGEVNTEAFF. The CDR3 coding sequence is TGTGCCAGCAGCCAAGGCGAGGTGAACACTGAAGCTTTCTTT. The chain uses TRBV4-2 and TRBJ1-1; D is ambiguous. Looked up from germline, CDR1 is LGHNA and CDR2 is YNFKEQ. CDR3 size: 14 residues. With 1 base removed from V and 0 bases from J, the gap between germline ends came to 6 bases.

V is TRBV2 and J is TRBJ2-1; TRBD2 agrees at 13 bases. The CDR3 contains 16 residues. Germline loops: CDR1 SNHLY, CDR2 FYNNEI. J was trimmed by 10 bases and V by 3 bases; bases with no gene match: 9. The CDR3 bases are TGTGCCAGCAGTGAGTGGACTAGCGGGGGCTTGGGAGAGCAGTTCTTC. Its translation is CASSEWTSGGLGEQFF.

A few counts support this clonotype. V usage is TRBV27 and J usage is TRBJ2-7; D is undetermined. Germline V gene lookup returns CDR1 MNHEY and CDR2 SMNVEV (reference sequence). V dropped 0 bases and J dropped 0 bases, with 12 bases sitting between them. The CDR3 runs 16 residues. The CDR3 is CASSLSGSPSSYEQYF. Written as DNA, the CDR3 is TGTGCCAGCAGTTTATCCGGCTCCCCCAGCTCCTACGAGCAGTACTTC.

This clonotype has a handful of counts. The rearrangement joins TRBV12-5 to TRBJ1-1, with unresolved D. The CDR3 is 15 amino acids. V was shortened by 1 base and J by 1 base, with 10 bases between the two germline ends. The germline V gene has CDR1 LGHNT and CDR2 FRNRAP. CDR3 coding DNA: TGTGCTAGTGGTTTGGGACCGACCCCGAACACTGAAGCTTTCTTT. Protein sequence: CASGLGPTPNTEAFF.

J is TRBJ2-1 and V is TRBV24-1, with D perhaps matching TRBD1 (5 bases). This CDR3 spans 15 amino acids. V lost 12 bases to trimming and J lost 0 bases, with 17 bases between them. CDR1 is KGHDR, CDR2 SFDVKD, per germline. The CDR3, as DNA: TGTGCCTCCCTAGGGGCCAAAGACTCCTACAATGAGCAGTTCTTC. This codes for CASLGAKDSYNEQFF.

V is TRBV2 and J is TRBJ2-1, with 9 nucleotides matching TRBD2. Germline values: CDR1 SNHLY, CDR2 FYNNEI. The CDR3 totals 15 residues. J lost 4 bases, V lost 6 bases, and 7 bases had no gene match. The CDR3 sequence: CASRALAGQYNEQFF. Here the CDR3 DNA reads TGTGCCAGCAGGGCTCTAGCGGGGCAATACAATGAGCAGTTCTTC.

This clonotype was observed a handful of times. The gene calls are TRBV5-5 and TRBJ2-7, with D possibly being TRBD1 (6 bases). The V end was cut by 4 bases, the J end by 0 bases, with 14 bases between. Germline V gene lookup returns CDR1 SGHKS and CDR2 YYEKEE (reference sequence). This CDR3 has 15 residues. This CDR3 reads CASSETGTNSYEQYF. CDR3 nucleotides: TGTGCCAGCAGCGAAACCGGGACAAACTCCTACGAGCAGTACTTC.

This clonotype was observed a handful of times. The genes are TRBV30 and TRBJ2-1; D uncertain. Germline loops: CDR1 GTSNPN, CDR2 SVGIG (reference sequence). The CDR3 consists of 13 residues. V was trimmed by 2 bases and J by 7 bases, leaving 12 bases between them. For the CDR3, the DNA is TGTGCCTGGAGTTCCGTCAAGGTGAATGAGCAGTTCTTC. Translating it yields CAWSSVKVNEQFF.

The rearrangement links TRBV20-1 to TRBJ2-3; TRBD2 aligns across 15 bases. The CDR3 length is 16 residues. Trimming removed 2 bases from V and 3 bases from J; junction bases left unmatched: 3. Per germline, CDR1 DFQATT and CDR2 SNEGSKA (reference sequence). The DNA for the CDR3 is TGCAGTGCTAGAAAGGGACTAGCGGGGGGTACAGATACGCAGTATTTT. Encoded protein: CSARKGLAGGTDTQYF.

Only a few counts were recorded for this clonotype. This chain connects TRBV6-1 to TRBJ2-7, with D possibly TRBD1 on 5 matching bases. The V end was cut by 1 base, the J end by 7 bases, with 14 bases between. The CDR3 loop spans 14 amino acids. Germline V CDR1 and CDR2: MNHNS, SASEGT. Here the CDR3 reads CASSEEPRVIEQYF. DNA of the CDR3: TGTGCCAGCAGTGAAGAGCCCAGGGTCATTGAGCAGTACTTC.

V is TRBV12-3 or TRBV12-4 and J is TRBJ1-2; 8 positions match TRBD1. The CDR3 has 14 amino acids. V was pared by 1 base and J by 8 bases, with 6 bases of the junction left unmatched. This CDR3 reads CASSLGMTGEGYTF. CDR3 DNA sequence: TGTGCCAGCAGTTTAGGAATGACAGGGGAGGGCTACACCTTC.

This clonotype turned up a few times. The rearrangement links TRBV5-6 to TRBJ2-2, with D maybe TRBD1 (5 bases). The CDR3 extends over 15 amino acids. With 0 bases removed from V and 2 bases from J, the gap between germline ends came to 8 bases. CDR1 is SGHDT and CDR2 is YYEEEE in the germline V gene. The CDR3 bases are TGTGCCAGCAGCTTGGAAAGGGGAAACACCGGGGAGCTGTTTTTT. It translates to CASSLERGNTGELFF.

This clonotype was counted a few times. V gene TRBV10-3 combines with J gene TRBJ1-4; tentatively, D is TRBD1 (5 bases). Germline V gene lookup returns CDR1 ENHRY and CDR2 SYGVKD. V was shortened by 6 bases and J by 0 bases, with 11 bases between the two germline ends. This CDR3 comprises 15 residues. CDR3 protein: CAIRGQDTTNEKLFF. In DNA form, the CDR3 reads TGTGCCATCAGAGGACAAGATACAACTAATGAAAAACTGTTTTTT.

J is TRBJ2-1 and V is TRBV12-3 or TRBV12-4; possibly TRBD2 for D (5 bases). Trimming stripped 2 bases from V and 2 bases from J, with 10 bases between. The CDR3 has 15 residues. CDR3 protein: CASSLTGNAYNEQFF. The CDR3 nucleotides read TGTGCCAGCAGTTTAACGGGAAATGCCTACAATGAGCAGTTCTTC.

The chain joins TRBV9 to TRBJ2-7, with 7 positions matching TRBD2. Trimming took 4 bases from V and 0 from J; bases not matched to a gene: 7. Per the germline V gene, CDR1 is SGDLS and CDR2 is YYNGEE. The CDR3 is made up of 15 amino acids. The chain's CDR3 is CASSPSSGASYEQYF. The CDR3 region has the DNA TGTGCCAGCAGCCCTTCAAGCGGGGCCTCCTACGAGCAGTACTTC.

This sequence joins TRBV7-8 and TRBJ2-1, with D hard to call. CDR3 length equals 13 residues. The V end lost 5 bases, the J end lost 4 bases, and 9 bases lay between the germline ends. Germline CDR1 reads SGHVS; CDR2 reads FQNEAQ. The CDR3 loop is CASSPSPYNEQFF. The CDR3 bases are TGTGCCAGCAGCCCCTCCCCGTACAATGAGCAGTTCTTC.

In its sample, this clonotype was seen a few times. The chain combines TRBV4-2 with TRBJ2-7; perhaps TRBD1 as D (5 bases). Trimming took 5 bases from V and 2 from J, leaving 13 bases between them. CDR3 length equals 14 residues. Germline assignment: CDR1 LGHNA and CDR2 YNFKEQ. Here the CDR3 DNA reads TGTGCCAGCAGCGACAGACTTAGACCCTACGAGCAGTACTTC. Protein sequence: CASSDRLRPYEQYF.

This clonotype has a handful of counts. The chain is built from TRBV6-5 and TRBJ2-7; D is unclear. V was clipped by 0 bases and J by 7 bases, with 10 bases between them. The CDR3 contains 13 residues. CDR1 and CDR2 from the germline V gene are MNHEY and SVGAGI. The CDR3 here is CASSYSAGFEQYF. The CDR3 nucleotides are TGTGCCAGCAGTTACTCCGCAGGCTTTGAGCAGTACTTC.

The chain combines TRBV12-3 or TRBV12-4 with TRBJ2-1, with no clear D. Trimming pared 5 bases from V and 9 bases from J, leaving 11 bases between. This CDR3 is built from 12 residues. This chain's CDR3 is CASSLGNPEQFF. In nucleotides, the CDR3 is TGTGCCAGCAGTCTAGGGAATCCTGAGCAGTTCTTC.